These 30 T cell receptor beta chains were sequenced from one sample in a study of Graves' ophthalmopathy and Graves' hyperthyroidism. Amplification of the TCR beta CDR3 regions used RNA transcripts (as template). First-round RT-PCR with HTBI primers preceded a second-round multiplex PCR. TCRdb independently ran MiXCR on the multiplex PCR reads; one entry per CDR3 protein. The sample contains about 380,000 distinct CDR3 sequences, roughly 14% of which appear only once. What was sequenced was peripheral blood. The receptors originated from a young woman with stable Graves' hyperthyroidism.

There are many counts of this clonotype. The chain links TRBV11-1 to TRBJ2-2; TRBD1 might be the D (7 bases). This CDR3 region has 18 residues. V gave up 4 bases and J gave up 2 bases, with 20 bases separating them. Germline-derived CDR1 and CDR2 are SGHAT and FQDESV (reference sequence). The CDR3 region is CASSSVQGGPLNTGELFF. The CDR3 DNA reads TGTGCCAGCAGCTCCGTCCAGGGGGGCCCCCTAAACACCGGGGAGCTGTTTTTT.

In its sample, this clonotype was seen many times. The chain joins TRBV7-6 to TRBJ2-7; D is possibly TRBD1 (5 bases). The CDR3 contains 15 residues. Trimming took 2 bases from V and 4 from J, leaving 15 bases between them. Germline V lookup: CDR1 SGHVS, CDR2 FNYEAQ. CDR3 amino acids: CASSLSLAGRYEQYF. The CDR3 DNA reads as TGTGCCAGCAGCTTATCTTTGGCAGGGCGGTACGAGCAGTACTTC.

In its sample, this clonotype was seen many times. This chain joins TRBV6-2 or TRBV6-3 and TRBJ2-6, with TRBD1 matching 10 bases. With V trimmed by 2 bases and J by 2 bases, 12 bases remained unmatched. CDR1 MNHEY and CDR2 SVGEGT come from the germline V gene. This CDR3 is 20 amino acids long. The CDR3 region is CASSYLTGGRFLTGANVLTF. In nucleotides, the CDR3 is TGTGCCAGCAGTTACCTGACAGGGGGCCGATTCTTGACTGGGGCCAACGTCCTGACTTTC.

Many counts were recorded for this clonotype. The CDR3 is CSVAPGTLNTEAFF. For the CDR3, the DNA is TGCAGCGTTGCCCCGGGGACGCTGAACACTGAAGCTTTCTTT. V is TRBV29-1 and J is TRBJ1-1; D might be TRBD1 (5 bases). The CDR3 covers 14 residues. The germline gives CDR1 SQVTM, CDR2 ANQGSEA. V was pared by 4 bases and J by 0 bases, with 12 bases between.

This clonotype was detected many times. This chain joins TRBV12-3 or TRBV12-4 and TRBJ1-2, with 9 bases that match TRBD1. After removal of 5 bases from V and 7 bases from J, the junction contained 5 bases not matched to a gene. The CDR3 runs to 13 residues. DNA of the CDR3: TGTGCCAGCAGTCCGGGACAGGGCATTGGCTACACCTTC. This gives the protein CASSPGQGIGYTF.

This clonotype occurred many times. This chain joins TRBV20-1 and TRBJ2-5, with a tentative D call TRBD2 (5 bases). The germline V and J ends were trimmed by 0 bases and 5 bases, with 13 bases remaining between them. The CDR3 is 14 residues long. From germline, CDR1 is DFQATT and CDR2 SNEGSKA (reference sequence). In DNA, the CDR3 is TGCAGTGCTAGAGATCTAGCAGGCGGGGAGACCCAGTACTTC. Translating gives CSARDLAGGETQYF.

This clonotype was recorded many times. The CDR3: CASNEGAWAFF. CDR3 coding DNA: TGTGCCAGCAACGAGGGGGCGTGGGCTTTCTTT. The chain employs TRBV6-1 and TRBJ1-1; TRBD1 aligns across 7 bases. V was pared by 7 bases and J by 11 bases, with 7 bases of the junction left unmatched. Germline V gene sequence: CDR1 MNHNS, CDR2 SASEGT. There are 11 residues in the CDR3.

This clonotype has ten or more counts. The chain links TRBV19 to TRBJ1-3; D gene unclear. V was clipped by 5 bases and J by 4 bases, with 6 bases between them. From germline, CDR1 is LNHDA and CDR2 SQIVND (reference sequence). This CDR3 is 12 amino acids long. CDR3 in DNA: TGTGCCAGTAGTCCCGTCGGAAACACCATATATTTT. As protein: CASSPVGNTIYF.

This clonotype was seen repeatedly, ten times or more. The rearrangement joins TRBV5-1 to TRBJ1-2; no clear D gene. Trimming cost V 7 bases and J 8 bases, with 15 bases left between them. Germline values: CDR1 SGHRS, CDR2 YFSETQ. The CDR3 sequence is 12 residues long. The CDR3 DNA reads TGCGCCAGCGGGTTAAAGAATGAGGGCTACACCTTC. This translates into CASGLKNEGYTF.

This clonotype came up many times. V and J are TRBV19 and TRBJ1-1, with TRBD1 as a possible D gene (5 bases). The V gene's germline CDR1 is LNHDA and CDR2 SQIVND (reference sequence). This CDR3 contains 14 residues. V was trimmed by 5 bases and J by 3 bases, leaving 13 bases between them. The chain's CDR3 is CASSGDLGDTEAFF. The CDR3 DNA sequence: TGTGCCAGTAGTGGGGACCTTGGCGACACTGAAGCTTTCTTT.

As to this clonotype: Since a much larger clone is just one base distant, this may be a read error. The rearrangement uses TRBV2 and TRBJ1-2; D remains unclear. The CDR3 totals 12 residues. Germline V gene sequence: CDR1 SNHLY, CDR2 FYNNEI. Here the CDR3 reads CASPSGLDGYSF. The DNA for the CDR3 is TGTGCCAGCCCCTCCGGGCTTGATGGCTACAGCTTC.

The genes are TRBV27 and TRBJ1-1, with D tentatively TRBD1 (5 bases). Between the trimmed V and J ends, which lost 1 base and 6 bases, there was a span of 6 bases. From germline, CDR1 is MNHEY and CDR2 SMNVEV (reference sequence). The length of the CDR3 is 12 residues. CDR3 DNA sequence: TGTGCCAGCAGTTTATGGGGGTCTGAAGCTTTCTTT. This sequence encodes CASSLWGSEAFF.

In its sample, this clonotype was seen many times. The CDR3 protein is CATSDLQRSAGYTF. CDR3 coding DNA: TGTGCCACCAGTGATCTACAGCGGTCCGCTGGCTACACCTTC. The rearrangement joins TRBV24-1 to TRBJ1-2; D is unclear. The ends were cut back, 3 bases at V and 7 bases at J, with 14 bases in the middle. Germline V gene data show CDR1 as KGHDR and CDR2 as SFDVKD. This CDR3 is built from 14 residues.

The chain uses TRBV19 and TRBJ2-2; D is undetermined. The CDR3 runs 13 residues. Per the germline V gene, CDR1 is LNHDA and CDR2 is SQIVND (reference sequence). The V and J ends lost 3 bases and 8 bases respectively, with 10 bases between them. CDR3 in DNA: TGTGCCAGTAGTATCGGCACCTCTGGGGAGCTGTTTTTT. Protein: CASSIGTSGELFF.

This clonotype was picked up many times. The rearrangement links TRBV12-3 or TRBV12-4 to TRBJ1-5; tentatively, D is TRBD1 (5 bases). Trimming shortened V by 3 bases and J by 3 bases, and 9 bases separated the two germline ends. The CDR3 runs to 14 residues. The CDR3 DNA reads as TGTGCCAGCAGTTTCGGGGGAAACAATCAGCCCCAGCATTTT. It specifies CASSFGGNNQPQHF.

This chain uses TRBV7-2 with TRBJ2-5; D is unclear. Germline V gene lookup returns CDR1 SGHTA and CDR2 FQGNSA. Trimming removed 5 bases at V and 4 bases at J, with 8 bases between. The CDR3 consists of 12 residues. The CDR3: CASSPWRETQYF. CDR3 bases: TGTGCCAGCAGCCCCTGGCGAGAGACCCAGTACTTC.

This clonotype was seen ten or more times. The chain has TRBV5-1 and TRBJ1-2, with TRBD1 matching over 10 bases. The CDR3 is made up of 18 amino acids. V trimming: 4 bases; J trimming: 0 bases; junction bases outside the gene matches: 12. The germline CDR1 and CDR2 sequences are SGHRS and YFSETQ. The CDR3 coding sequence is TGCGCCAGCAGCGCGCCGGGACAGGGGCGAGAAGCTAACTATGGCTACACCTTC. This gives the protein CASSAPGQGREANYGYTF.

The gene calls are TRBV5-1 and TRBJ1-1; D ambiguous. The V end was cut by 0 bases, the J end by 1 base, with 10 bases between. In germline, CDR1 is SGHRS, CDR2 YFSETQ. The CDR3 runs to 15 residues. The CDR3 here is CASSLELVENTEAFF. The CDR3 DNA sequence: TGCGCCAGCAGCTTGGAGTTAGTCGAGAACACTGAAGCTTTCTTT.

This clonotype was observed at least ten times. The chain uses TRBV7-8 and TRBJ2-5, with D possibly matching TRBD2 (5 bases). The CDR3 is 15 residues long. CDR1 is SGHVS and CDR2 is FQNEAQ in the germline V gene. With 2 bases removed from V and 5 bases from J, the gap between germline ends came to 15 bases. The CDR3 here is CASSLHGQEEETQYF. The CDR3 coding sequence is TGTGCCAGCAGCTTACATGGTCAGGAGGAGGAGACCCAGTACTTC.

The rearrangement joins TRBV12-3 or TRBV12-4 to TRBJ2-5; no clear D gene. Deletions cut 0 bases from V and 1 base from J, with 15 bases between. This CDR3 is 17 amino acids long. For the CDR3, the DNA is TGTGCCAGCAGTTTAGCGATCGGAACCCTAATCCAAGAGACCCAGTACTTC. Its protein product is CASSLAIGTLIQETQYF.

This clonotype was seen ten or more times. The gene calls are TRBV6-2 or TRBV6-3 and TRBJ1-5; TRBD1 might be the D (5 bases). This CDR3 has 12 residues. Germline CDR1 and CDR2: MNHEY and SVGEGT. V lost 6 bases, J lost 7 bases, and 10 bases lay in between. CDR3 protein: CASRGLGQPQHF. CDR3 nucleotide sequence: TGTGCCAGCAGGGGGCTAGGACAGCCCCAGCATTTT.

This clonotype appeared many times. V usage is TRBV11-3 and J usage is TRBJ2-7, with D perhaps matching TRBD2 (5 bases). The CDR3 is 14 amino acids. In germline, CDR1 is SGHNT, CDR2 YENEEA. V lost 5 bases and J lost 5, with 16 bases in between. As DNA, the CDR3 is TGTGCCAGCAGCCGTGGGGAGATACGCCACGAGCAGTACTTC. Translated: CASSRGEIRHEQYF.

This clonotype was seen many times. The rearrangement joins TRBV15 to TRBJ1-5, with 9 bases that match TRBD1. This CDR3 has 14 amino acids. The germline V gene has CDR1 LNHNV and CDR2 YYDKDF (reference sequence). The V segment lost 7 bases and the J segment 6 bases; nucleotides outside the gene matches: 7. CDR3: CATTTGGGSQPQHF. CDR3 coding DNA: TGTGCCACCACGACAGGGGGGGGAAGTCAGCCCCAGCATTTT.

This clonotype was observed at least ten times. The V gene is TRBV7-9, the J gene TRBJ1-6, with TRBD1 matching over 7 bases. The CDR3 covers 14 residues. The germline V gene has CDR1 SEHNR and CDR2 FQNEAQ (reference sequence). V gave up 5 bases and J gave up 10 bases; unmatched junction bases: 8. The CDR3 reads CASSDDRVYSPLHF. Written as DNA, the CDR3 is TGTGCCAGCAGCGATGACAGGGTGTACTCACCCCTCCACTTT. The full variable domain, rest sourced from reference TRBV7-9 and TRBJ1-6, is DTGVSQNPRHKITKRGQNVTFRCDPISEHNRLYWYRQTLGQGPEFLTYFQNEAQLEKSRLLSDRFSAERPKGSFSTLEIQRTEQGDSAMYLCASSDDRVYSPLHFGNGTRLTVT.

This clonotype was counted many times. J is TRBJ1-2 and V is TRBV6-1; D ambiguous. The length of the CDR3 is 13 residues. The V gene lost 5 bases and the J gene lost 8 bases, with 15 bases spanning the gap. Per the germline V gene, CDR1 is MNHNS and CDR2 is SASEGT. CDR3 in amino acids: CASSPEGGRGYTF. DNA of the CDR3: TGTGCCAGCAGTCCCGAAGGTGGCAGGGGCTACACCTTC.

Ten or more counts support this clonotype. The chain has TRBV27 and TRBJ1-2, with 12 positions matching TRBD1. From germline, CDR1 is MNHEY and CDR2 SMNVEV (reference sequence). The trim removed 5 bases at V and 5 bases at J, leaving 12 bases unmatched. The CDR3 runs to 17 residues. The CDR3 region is CASSPGTGGRLGYGYTF. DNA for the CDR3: TGTGCCAGCAGTCCAGGGACAGGGGGCCGGTTAGGTTATGGCTACACCTTC.

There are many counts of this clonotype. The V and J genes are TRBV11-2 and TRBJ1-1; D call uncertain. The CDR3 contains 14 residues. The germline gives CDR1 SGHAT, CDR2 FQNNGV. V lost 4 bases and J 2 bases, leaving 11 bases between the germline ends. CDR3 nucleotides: TGTGCCAGCAGCTCCGAGACACTCAACACTGAAGCTTTCTTT. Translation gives CASSSETLNTEAFF.

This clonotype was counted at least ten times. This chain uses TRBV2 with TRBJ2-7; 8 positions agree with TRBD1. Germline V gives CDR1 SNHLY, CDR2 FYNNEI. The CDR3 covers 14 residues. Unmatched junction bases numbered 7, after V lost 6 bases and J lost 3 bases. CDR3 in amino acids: CASRFGQGGYEQYF. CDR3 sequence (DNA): TGTGCCAGCAGATTCGGACAGGGCGGCTACGAGCAGTACTTC.

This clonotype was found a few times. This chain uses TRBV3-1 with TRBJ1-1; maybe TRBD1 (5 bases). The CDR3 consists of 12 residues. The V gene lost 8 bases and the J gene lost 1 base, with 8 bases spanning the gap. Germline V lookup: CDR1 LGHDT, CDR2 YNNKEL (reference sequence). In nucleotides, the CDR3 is TGTGCCAGCGGGGGGTGGAACACTGAAGCTTTCTTT. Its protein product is CASGGWNTEAFF.

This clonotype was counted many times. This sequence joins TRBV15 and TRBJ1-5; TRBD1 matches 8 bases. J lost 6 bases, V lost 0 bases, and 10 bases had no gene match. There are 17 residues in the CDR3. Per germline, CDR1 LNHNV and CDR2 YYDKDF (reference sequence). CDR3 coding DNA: TGTGCCACCAGCAGAGATGGGGCCAGGGGGCGAAGTCAGCCCCAGCATTTT. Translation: CATSRDGARGRSQPQHF.